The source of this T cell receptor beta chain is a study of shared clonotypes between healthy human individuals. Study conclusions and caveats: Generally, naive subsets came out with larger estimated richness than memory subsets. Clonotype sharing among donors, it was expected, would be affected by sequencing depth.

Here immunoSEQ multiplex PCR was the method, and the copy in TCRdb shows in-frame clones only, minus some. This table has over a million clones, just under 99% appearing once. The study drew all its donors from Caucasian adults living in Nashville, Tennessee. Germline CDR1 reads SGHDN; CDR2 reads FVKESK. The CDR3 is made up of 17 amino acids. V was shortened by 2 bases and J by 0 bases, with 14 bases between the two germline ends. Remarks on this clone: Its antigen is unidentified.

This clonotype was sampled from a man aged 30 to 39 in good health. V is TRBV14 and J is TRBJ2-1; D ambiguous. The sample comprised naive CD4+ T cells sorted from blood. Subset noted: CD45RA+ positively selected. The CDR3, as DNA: TGTGCCAGCAGCCAACGACCAGCGAGCTCCTCCTACAATGAGCAGTTCTTC. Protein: CASSQRPASSSYNEQFF.